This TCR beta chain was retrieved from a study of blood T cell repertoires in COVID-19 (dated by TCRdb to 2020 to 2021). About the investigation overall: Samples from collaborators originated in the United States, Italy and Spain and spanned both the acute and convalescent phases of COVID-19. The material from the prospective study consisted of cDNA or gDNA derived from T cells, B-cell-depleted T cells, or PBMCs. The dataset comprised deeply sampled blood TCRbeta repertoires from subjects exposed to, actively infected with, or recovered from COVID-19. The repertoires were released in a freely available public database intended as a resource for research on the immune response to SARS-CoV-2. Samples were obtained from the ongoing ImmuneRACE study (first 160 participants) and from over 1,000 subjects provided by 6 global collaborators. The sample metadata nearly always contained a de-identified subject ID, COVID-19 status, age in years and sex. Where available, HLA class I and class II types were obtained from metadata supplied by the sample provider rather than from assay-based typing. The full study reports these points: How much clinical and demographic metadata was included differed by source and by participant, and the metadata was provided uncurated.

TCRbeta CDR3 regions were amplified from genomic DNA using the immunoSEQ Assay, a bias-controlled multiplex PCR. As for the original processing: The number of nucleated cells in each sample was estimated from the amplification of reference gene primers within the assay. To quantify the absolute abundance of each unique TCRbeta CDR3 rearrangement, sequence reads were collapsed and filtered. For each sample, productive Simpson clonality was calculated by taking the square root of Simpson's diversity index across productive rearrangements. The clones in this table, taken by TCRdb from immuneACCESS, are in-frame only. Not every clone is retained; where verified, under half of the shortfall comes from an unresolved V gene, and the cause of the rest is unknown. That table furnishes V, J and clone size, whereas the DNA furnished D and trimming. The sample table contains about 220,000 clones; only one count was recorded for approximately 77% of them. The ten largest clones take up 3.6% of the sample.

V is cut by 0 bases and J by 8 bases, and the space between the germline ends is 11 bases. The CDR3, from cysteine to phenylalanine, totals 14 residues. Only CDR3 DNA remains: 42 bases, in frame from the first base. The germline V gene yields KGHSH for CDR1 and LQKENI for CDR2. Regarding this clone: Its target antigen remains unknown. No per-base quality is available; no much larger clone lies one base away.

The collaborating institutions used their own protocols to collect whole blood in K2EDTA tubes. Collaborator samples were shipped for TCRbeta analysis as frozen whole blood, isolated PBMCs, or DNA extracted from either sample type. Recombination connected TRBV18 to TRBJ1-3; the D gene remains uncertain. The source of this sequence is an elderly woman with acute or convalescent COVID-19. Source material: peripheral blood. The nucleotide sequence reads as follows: TGTGCCAGCTCACCACCGGAGTGGGGAGACACCATATATTTT. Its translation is CASSPPEWGDTIYF.